This entry concerns a single TCR beta chain. This clonotype was seen a handful of times. Its antigen remains unidentified. No base quality information exists; no much larger clone differs at one position. For CDR1 and CDR2, the germline V gene (reference sequence) lists LNHNV and YYDKDF. The CDR3 spans 17 residues, from the cysteine through the phenylalanine. Only the CDR3 DNA is retained, 51 bases long and in frame from the first base. V is clipped by 1 base and J by 3 bases, and the sequence between their germline boundaries is 17 bases long. Ophthalmopathy patients had moderately to severely active disease, with a Clinical Activity Score of 3 or more, a NOSPECS grade of 4 or more, and a disease duration of less than 3 months. The study excluded patients with uncontrolled infections, other autoimmune diseases, pregnancy or lactation. Clinical symptoms, serum thyroxine and TRAb, thyroid ultrasound, and orbital computed tomography formed the basis for the diagnoses. PBMCs were isolated from more than 9 ml of fresh peripheral blood by Ficoll-Paque density gradient centrifugation. Total RNA was extracted using Trizol reagent, and RNA quality was assessed on an Agilent 2100 Bioanalyzer.

This entry is derived from a study of T cells in Graves' hyperthyroidism and ophthalmopathy (dated by TCRdb to about 2019). For the study in its entirety: Peripheral blood samples were taken at the time of initial diagnosis, prior to any treatment. The approximately 90 discovery patients were divided at random into training and test sets in a 7:3 ratio. Whether ophthalmopathy could be predicted prospectively was tested in an independent validation cohort made up of 18 to 20 hyperthyroidism patients plus 17 patients who later progressed to ophthalmopathy. Once sampling was done, hyperthyroidism patients were given methimazole at a starting dose of 30 mg daily, whereas ophthalmopathy patients were given high-dose intravenous methylprednisolone. Thyroid tissue and blood T-cell repertoires from more than 5 Graves' hyperthyroidism patients were also compared in the study. To identify TCR V-J signatures that set the groups apart, the researchers used a discovery cohort of more than 95 patients, made up of fewer than 50 with Graves' ophthalmopathy and about 60 with stable Graves' hyperthyroidism. The paper reports TCR Vbeta CDR3 sequencing of over 130 peripheral blood samples: under 45 ophthalmopathy, fewer than 80 hyperthyroidism and some 17 progressor patients. Here is what the overall study found, with its caveats: Blood samples also contained most of the expanded thyroid clonotypes (frequency above 0.001), which suggests that blood repertoires may reflect thyroid immune responses. Sample size was not statistically predetermined, and blinding of investigators to group allocation was not performed. In validation, progression to ophthalmopathy was predicted by the model with about 70% sensitivity and 72% to 85% specificity, a median of approximately 6.5 months before onset. A 13 V-J signature model separated ophthalmopathy from stable hyperthyroidism, with 87.88% sensitivity and 81% to 82% specificity in cross-validation and 80%/75% in testing.

TCR beta CDR3 regions were amplified from RNA transcripts. The TCR CDR3 was subjected to a first round of RT-PCR using the HTBI primer set and the Qiagen OneStep RT-PCR kit. Libraries were constructed in a second round of multiplex PCR, after which size selection and purification were carried out. Libraries were sequenced paired-end with 100 bp reads on an Illumina HiSeq2000. The paper's data handling went like this. Raw data were processed with SOAPnuke, discarding reads with adapters, uncalled bases, mean Phred below 15, or no exact constant-primer or identifier match. High-quality paired reads were merged using COPE v1.2.5, and each unique nucleotide sequence was defined as a clonotype. MiTCR v1.1 was used to align the clonotypes against IMGT TRBV, TRBD and TRBJ reference segments. The analysis included only V-J combinations with a frequency above 0.0001, which together covered 99% to 99.2% of the repertoires. A TCS score was defined as the ratio between F50 (clonal expansion) and ExV (chaos), using BLOSUM62-based TCRdist between CDR3 peptides within each V-J. Welch's t-statistics and random forest reduced fewer than 550 V-J features to about 13, which were used in a naive Bayes classifier (R e1071). The public reads were quality trimmed at Q25 with fastp and then assembled into clones with MiXCR by TCRdb, keeping productive beta chains. All rows with the same CDR3 protein become a single entry with the most common DNA and genes. The V and J calls here are based on TCRdb, not the publication. This sample comprises nearly 250,000 distinct CDR3 sequences, less than 20% of them detected only once. About 30% of the sample is in the top ten clones.

Here the chain combines TRBV15 and TRBJ2-3; a weak D assignment points to TRBD2 (5 bases agree). This receptor was identified in a woman aged 18-35 years with Graves' ophthalmopathy. The sequenced material came from blood. The CDR3 loop reads CATSRVPGERLTDTQYF. The DNA sequence is given as TGTGCCACCAGCAGAGTTCCCGGGGAGCGGTTAACAGATACGCAGTATTTT.